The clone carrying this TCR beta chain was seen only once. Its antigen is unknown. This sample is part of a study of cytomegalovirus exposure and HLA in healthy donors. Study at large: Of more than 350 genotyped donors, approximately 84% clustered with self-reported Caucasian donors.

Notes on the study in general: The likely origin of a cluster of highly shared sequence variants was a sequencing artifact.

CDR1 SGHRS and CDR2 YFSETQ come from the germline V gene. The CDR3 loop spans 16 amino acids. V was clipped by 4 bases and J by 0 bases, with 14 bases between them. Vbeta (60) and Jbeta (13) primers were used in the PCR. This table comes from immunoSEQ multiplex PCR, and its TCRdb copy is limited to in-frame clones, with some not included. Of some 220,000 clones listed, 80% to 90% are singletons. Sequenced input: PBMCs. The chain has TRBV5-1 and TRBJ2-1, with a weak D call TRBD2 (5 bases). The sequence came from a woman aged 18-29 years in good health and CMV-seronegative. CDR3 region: CASSRLGGSSYNEQFF. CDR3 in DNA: TGCGCCAGCAGCCGCCTCGGAGGTAGCTCCTACAATGAGCAGTTCTTC.